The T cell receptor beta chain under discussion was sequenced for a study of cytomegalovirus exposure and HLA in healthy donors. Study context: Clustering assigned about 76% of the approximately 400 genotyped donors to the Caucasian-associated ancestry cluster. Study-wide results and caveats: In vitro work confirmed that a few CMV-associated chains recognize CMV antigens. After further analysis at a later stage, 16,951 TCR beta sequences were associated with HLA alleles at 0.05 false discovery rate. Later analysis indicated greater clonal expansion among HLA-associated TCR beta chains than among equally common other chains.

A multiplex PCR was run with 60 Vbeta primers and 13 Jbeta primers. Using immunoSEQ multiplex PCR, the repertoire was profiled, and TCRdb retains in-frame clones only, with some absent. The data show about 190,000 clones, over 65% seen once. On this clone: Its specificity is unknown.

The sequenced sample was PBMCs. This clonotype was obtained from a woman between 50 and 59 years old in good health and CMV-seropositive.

The CDR3 is CASSPTSWGGGGQYF. The CDR3 DNA is TGTGCCAGCAGCCCGACTAGTTGGGGCGGAGGTGGGCAGTATTTT. V is TRBV5-8 and J is TRBJ2-3, with D possibly being TRBD2 (6 bases). V dropped 4 bases and J dropped 11 bases, with 23 bases sitting between them. CDR3 size: 15 residues. From germline, CDR1 is SGHTS and CDR2 YDEGEE.